These T cell receptor beta chains were read from a single sample in a study of blood T cell repertoires in COVID-19. Generated by immunoSEQ multiplex PCR, the TCRdb table keeps only in-frame clones and is missing some. The table has over 110,000 clones, about 91% seen once. Sequencing was carried out using peripheral blood. These TCRs come from a human donor in a cohort sampled during active COVID-19. CDR3s include the opening cysteine and the closing phenylalanine or tryptophan. A D gene is named only where the DNA matches it firmly. The listing skips clone size in some rows; elsewhere it reads once, few, many or a size class.

.,.,TRBV5-6,TRBJ2-1,TGTGCCAGCAGCTTGGGTCTATCTGCTCGCAATGAGCAGTTCTTC,CASSLGLSARNEQFF
few,.,TRBV4-1,TRBJ1-5,TGCGCCAGCAGCCAAGGGCTCAGTCTCAATCAGCCCCAGCATTTT,CASSQGLSLNQPQHF
.,.,TRBV6-2/TRBV6-3,TRBJ1-1,TGTGCCAGCAGTAACCCTACAGGGTTAATCACTGAAGCTTTCTTT,CASSNPTGLITEAFF
.,.,TRBV4-3,TRBJ1-1,TGCGCCAGCAGCCGAAACATGAACACTGAAGCTTTCTTT,CASSRNMNTEAFF
.,.,TRBV3-1/TRBV3-2,TRBJ2-1,TGTGCCAGCAGCCAAGAACTAGCAGCCTACAATGAGCAGTTCTTC,CASSQELAAYNEQFF
.,.,TRBV25-1,TRBJ1-1,TGTGCCAGCAGTGGTAGGTCGGGGAGTTGGAACACTGAAGCTTTCTTT,CASSGRSGSWNTEAFF
.,TRBD1,TRBV27,TRBJ1-5,TGTGCCAGCAGTTTGAGGGGGCGTCAGCCCCAGCATTTT,CASSLRGRQPQHF
.,.,TRBV25-1,TRBJ1-1,TGTGCCAGCAGCCTCCTAACTGAAGCTTTCTTT,CASSLLTEAFF
once,.,TRBV9,TRBJ1-3,TGTGCCAGCAGCGTAAGAGGGGGAGATGGAAACACCATATATTTT,CASSVRGGDGNTIYF
.,TRBD2,TRBV4-1,TRBJ2-7,TGCGCCAGCAGCCTAAGTCGGACTAGCGGAGGCTACGAGCAGTACTTC,CASSLSRTSGGYEQYF
.,TRBD1,TRBV18,TRBJ1-2,TGTGCCAGCTCAGCGGGACAGAGGAACTATGGCTACACCTTC,CASSAGQRNYGYTF
.,.,TRBV9,TRBJ2-3,TGTGCCAGCAGCGTAGCTATCCTTACAGATACGCAGTATTTT,CASSVAILTDTQYF
.,.,TRBV24-1,TRBJ1-5,TGTGCCACCAGTGAAAACGCAGGGGTCGGGGGGAATCAGCCCCAGCATTTT,CATSENAGVGGNQPQHF
.,TRBD2,TRBV3-1/TRBV3-2,TRBJ2-1,TGTGCCAGCAGCCAAGATAGGCTTAGCGGGGGGGCCAATGAGCAGTTCTTC,CASSQDRLSGGANEQFF
.,TRBD1,TRBV6-6,TRBJ2-3,TGTGCCAGCAGTCGGGACAGGGGGCCCGATACGCAGTATTTT,CASSRDRGPDTQYF
.,TRBD1,TRBV24-1,TRBJ1-2,TGTGCCACCAGTGATTGGGAGGGGGGACAGGGTTTTAGGGGCTACACCTTC,CATSDWEGGQGFRGYTF
.,.,TRBV11-2,TRBJ2-3,TGTGCCAGCAGCTTAGGGTCGGAGGTACCTAGCACAGATACGCAGTATTTT,CASSLGSEVPSTDTQYF
.,.,TRBV4-2,TRBJ2-4,TGTGCCAGCAGCCATGGGGGACAAGTCCGGCTAGCCAAAAACATTCAGTACTTC,CASSHGGQVRLAKNIQYF
.,TRBD1,TRBV2,TRBJ2-7,TGTGCCAGCAGGAGCCCGGGACAGTCCTACGAGCAGTACTTC,CASRSPGQSYEQYF
once,TRBD2,TRBV5-4,TRBJ2-3,TGTGCCAGCAGCTCGGGACTAGCGGGAGATACGCAGTATTTT,CASSSGLAGDTQYF
.,.,TRBV27,TRBJ1-4,TGTGCCAGCAGTTTACGCAGGGGTGGTGAAAAACTGTTTTTT,CASSLRRGGEKLFF
.,TRBD2,TRBV5-4,TRBJ2-5,TGTGCCAGCAGCTCCAAGCGGGGGGGCAGTAGGGAGACCCAGTACTTC,CASSSKRGGSRETQYF
.,TRBD1,TRBV3-1/TRBV3-2,TRBJ1-3,TGTGCCAGCAGCCCGGGACAGCTCTCTGGAAACACCATATATTTT,CASSPGQLSGNTIYF
.,.,TRBV4-2,TRBJ2-7,TGTGCCAGCAGCCCCTCAGGCTACGAGCAGTACTTC,CASSPSGYEQYF
.,.,TRBV6-2/TRBV6-3,TRBJ2-7,TGTGCCAGCAGTTACTCGGCAGGGTTCAGGAGATCCTACGAGCAGTACTTC,CASSYSAGFRRSYEQYF
.,.,TRBV6-5,TRBJ1-2,TGTGCCAGCAGTCCGCGGGTCTTACACTATGGCTACACCTTC,CASSPRVLHYGYTF
.,TRBD2,TRBV7-9,TRBJ2-1,TGTGCCAGCTCCGGGACTAGCGGGGGCCTTGGTGAGCAGTTCTTC,CASSGTSGGLGEQFF
.,.,TRBV12-3/TRBV12-4,TRBJ2-5,TGTGCCAGCAGTGAGGCATACCAAGAGACCCAGTACTTC,CASSEAYQETQYF
.,TRBD1,TRBV6-2/TRBV6-3,TRBJ2-7,TGTGCCAGCAGTTACCCCTCCACGGGACAGATCTCCTACGAGCAGTACTTC,CASSYPSTGQISYEQYF
.,.,TRBV9,TRBJ1-4,TGTGCCAGCAGCGTAGAGGCAGGGCCCACTAATGAAAAACTGTTTTTT,CASSVEAGPTNEKLFF
.,.,TRBV20-1,TRBJ1-2,TGCAGTGCTAGTGCAGGGCCCTACTATGGCTACACCTTC,CSASAGPYYGYTF
.,TRBD1,TRBV4-3,TRBJ1-4,TGCGCCAGCAGCCAGGAGGACAGGCTACGAAATGAAAAACTGTTTTTT,CASSQEDRLRNEKLFF
few,.,TRBV24-1,TRBJ2-7,TGTGCCACCGAGGGGGAGACCTACGAGCAGTACTTC,CATEGETYEQYF
once,.,TRBV7-9,TRBJ2-5,TGTGCCAGCAGCTTACCAGGGTTTGAGACCCAGTACTTC,CASSLPGFETQYF
.,.,TRBV7-9,TRBJ2-3,TGTGCCAGCAGCTTAGGGGGACTTAGCACAGATACGCAGTATTTT,CASSLGGLSTDTQYF
few,.,TRBV2,TRBJ1-1,TGTGCCAGCACCCGCCTCCCGGGGAGGCGGCAGGCTGAAGCTTTCTTT,CASTRLPGRRQAEAFF
.,.,TRBV2,TRBJ2-2,TGTGCCAGCAGTGTAGACAGCACCGGGGAGCTGTTTTTT,CASSVDSTGELFF
few,.,TRBV27,TRBJ2-7,TGTGCCAGCAGTGCAACAGCACAGCGGTGGTACTTC,CASSATAQRWYF
.,TRBD1,TRBV7-9,TRBJ1-5,TGTGCCAGCAGCCATCTTGGACAGGGAGAGTCGCCCCAGCATTTT,CASSHLGQGESPQHF
.,TRBD1,TRBV7-8,TRBJ2-5,TGTGCCAGCACGGACAGGGTGGATGCGGACTTC,CASTDRVDADF
.,TRBD1,TRBV7-9,TRBJ2-1,TGTGCCAGCAGCTTACAAAGGGGGCCTAACAATGAGCAGTTCTTC,CASSLQRGPNNEQFF
few,TRBD1,TRBV6-5,TRBJ2-5,TGTGCCAGCAGTTACTCGGGACAGCCACAAGAGACCCAGTACTTC,CASSYSGQPQETQYF
.,TRBD1,TRBV6-5,TRBJ2-7,TGTGCCAGCAGTTTCAGGGGGCGCGAGCAGTACTTC,CASSFRGREQYF
.,TRBD2,TRBV5-8,TRBJ2-3,TGTGCCAGCAGCTTGGAGCCTAGCGGGGTGCTCACAGATACGCAGTATTTT,CASSLEPSGVLTDTQYF
.,TRBD1,TRBV19,TRBJ1-2,TGTGCCAGTAGTTCGGGACAGGTTTACTATGGCTACACCTTC,CASSSGQVYYGYTF
.,TRBD1,TRBV7-3,TRBJ2-2,TGTGCCAGCAGCCAGGGGGTTGCGTTCACCGGGGAGCTGTTTTTT,CASSQGVAFTGELFF
.,TRBD2,TRBV5-4,TRBJ2-2,TGTGCCAGCAGCTTGGAACGGAGCGGGGGGAACACCGGGGAGCTGTTTTTT,CASSLERSGGNTGELFF
.,.,TRBV5-1,TRBJ2-2,TGCGCCAGCAGCCTACCTTCTCTATCCGGGGGTGGCACCGGGGAGCTGTTTTTT,CASSLPSLSGGGTGELFF
.,.,TRBV5-4,TRBJ1-2,TGTGCCAGCAGCTTGGCTTTGGACTCCAACTATGGCTACACCTTC,CASSLALDSNYGYTF
.,TRBD1,TRBV5-6,TRBJ1-2,TGTGCCAGCAGCTTCTGGACAGGGGACTATGGCTACACCTTC,CASSFWTGDYGYTF
.,TRBD1,TRBV7-6,TRBJ1-3,TGTGCCAGCAGCTCGGTTTCGGCAGGGGGGGGAAACACCATATATTTT,CASSSVSAGGGNTIYF
.,TRBD1,TRBV5-6,TRBJ1-2,TGTGCCAGCAGCCCGCGGACAGGGGATGGCTACACCTTC,CASSPRTGDGYTF
.,TRBD1,TRBV27,TRBJ2-5,TGTGCCAGCAAAAGGACAGGGGGTCAAGAGACCCAGTACTTC,CASKRTGGQETQYF
.,.,TRBV6-6,TRBJ1-6,TGTGCCAGCAGTTACTCGTACAGGGAAACGAATTCACCCCTCCACTTT,CASSYSYRETNSPLHF
.,.,TRBV11-2,TRBJ1-3,TGTGCCAGCAGCTCGACAGGCCGCTCTGGAAACACCATATATTTT,CASSSTGRSGNTIYF